This entry features one TCR beta chain sequence. Its cognate antigen has yet to be identified. No base quality information exists; no much larger clone differs at one position. The CDR3 regions of human TCRbeta chains were analyzed by immunosequencing. The original methods were these. TCRs in the repertoires were matched against a reference library of SARS-CoV-2-specific TCRs that had been generated with the MIRA antigen-specificity platform. Breadth was defined as the fraction of unique TCRs that were SARS-CoV-2-associated, and depth was defined as the fraction of total T cells that were SARS-CoV-2-associated. Using the MIRA data, every spike-specific TCR was mapped to the spike region that the TCR reacted to and assigned to either a CD4 or a CD8 class. Log10-transformed breadth and depth values were compared by one-way ANOVA with Sidak's multiple comparisons tests. This immuneACCESS table, as held by TCRdb, lists in-frame sequences with V and J called but not all clones. Of the missing ones, under half trace to an unresolved V gene in checked studies; the others have no known cause. D and trimming were read from the DNA, whereas the V and J calls and clone size are those reported in that table. This sample holds 150,000 to 200,000 clones; roughly 93% were observed only once. Around 3.8% of the sample is in the top ten clones.

The entry originates in a study of T cell responses to AZD1222 COVID-19 vaccine (dated by TCRdb to the early 2020s). Context from the whole study: AZD1222 recipients given second doses at about 4 weeks or at about 12 weeks were pooled, since spike-specific TCR depth and breadth were not found to differ between the two schedules. Trial participants were enrolled into age subgroups of 18-55, 56-69 and 70-plus years, which contained 148, 28 and 57 TCR-sequenced participants, respectively. A total of 233 trial participants underwent TCR sequencing, of whom roughly 210 had received two doses of AZD1222 and around 25 had received two doses of the MenACWY control vaccine.

Points the paper makes about the study in general: Epitopes outside the regions mutated in the B.1.351 and B.1.1.7 variants were reportedly recognized by nearly half of the unique spike-specific TCRs. Conclusions about previously exposed vaccinees are limited because only six or seven AZD1222 recipients were SARS-CoV-2 seropositive at baseline. The 56-69-year group was small, and its depth increase did not reach significance, likely because of low power. Most participants were white British and females outnumbered males, and the authors suggested that clonal diversity may have been underestimated. Spike-specific TCR breadth and depth rose significantly after two AZD1222 doses compared with day 0 and with MenACWY recipients. Vaccine-associated CD4 TCRs spanned the whole spike protein, with dominant responses in regions 160-218 and 743-854. Because no day 14 peak-response samples were available, repertoires were characterized only after the peak T cell response.

The germline V gene (reference sequence) supplies CDR1 SEHNR and CDR2 FQNEAQ. V is reduced by 5 bases and J by 4 bases, leaving a spacing of 14 bases between them. The CDR3 holds 14 amino acids from the cysteine to the phenylalanine. Only the CDR3 DNA is retained, 42 bases long and in frame from the first base. According to the study, the label for this sample's time point signals: baseline before first vaccination. Vaccinee samples were obtained from the UK trials COV001 and COV002, which included a single-blind randomized controlled phase 2/3 trial of AZD1222 (ChAdOx1 nCoV-19) in healthy adults. Trial participant PBMC samples were collected at day 0 and day 28 after the second dose for TCRbeta chain sequencing.

The specimen comprised peripheral blood, sampled on day 0 of AZD1222 vaccination. The origin of this receptor is an adult in good health. The chain was built from TRBV7-9 and TRBJ2-5; no confident D gene assignment can be made. At the DNA level, the sequence is TGTGCCAGCAGCCTCGGACCGAACGGAGAGACCCAGTACTTC. This sequence encodes CASSLGPNGETQYF.